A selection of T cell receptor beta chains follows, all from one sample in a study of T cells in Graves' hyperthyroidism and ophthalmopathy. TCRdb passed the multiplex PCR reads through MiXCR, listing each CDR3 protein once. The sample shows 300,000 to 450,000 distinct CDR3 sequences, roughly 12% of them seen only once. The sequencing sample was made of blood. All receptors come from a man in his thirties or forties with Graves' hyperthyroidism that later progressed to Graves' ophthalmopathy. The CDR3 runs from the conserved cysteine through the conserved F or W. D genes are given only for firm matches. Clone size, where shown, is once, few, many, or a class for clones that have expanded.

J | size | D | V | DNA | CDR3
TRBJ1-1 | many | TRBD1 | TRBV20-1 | TGCAGTGCAGCCTCCGGGGCTCAGGGGGACACTGAAGCTTTCTTT | CSAASGAQGDTEAFF
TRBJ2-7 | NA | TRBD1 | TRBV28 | TGTGCCAGCAGTTTAGGGTCCGGGACAGGGGAGGACTACGAGCAGTACTTC | CASSLGSGTGEDYEQYF
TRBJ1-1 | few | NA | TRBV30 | TGTGCCTGGAGTGTACACTTGATGGCTTTCTTT | CAWSVHLMAFF
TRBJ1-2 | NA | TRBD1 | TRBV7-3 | TGTGCCAGCAGCCCTACAAGACCGGACAGGGGCAACTATGGCTACACCTTC | CASSPTRPDRGNYGYTF
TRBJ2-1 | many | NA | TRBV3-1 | TGTGCCAGCAGCCAAGTGGGGGACTACAATGAGCAGTTCTTC | CASSQVGDYNEQFF
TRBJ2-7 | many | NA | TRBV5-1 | TGCGCCAGCAGCTTGGGACAGGTTTACCACGAGCAGTACTTC | CASSLGQVYHEQYF
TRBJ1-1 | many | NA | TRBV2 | TGTGCCAGCAGTGACTCACAGGTCGGCACTGAAGCTTTCTTT | CASSDSQVGTEAFF
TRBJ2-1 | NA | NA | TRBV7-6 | TGTGCCAGCAGCTTAAGAAGAGATTCCTACAATGAGCAGTTCTTC | CASSLRRDSYNEQFF
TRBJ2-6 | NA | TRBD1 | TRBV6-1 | TGTGCCACCTCAGCCAGGGGGCTTGGGGCCAACGTCCTGACTTTC | CATSARGLGANVLTF
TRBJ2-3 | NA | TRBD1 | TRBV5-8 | TGTGCCAGCAGGCTGGACAGGGGGCTTTTGGCAGATACGCAGTATTTT | CASRLDRGLLADTQYF
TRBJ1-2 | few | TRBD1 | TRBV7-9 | TGTGCCAGCAGCTCCCCCGGGACAGGGAAGGATGGCTACACCTTC | CASSSPGTGKDGYTF
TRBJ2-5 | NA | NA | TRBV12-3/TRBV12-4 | TGTGCCAGCAGTACTAGTCCGGAGACCCAGTACTTC | CASSTSPETQYF
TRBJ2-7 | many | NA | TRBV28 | TGTGCCAGCAGTTTCTCAGTCTATGAGCAGTACTTC | CASSFSVYEQYF
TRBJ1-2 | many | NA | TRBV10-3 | TGTGCCATCAGTGCAGGGGATCCCTATGGCTACACCTTC | CAISAGDPYGYTF
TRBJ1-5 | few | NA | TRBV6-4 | TGTGCCACGGGCACAAGGCAGCCCCAGCATTTT | CATGTRQPQHF
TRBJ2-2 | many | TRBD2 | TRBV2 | TGTGCCAGCAGTGAAGCCCCCCCAGGGAGCGCGGGGGGCACCGGGGAGCTGTTTTTT | CASSEAPPGSAGGTGELFF
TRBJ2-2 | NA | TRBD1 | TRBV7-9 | TGTGCCAGCAGCACGGGACAGAGATTGAACACCGGGGAGCTGTTTTTT | CASSTGQRLNTGELFF
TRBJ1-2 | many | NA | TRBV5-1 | TGCGCCAGCAGCTTGGACCCGGGGGCGCACAACTATGGCTACACCTTC | CASSLDPGAHNYGYTF
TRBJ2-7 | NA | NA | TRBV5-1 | TGCGCCAGCAGCACCTCATTCTCGTCCTACGAGCAGTACTTC | CASSTSFSSYEQYF
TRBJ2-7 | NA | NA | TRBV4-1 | TGCGCCAGCAGCCAAAAAGGGGATAGGACACCTTTTGGGGAGCAGTACTTC | CASSQKGDRTPFGEQYF
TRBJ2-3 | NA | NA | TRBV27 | TGTGCCAGCAGCCCTGATAGCGGTTCCAGCACAGATACGCAGTATTTT | CASSPDSGSSTDTQYF
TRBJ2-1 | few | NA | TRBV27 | TGTGCCAGCAGCAAATTGGGATTGGGTGAGCAGTTCTTC | CASSKLGLGEQFF
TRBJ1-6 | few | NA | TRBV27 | TGTGCCAGCAGTCCAAAGACGGGACCCAGTTCACCCCTCCACTTT | CASSPKTGPSSPLHF
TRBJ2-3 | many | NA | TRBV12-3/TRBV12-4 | TGTGCCAGCAGTTCTCCCGGGGATACGCAGTATTTT | CASSSPGDTQYF
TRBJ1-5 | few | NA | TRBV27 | TGTGCCAGCAGTCAGAGGACGGATAGCAATCAGCCCCAGCATTTT | CASSQRTDSNQPQHF
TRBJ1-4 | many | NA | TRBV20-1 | TGCAGTGCCCGGACAGACACAACTAATGAAAAACTGTTTTTT | CSARTDTTNEKLFF
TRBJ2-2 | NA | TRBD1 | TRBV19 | TGTGCCAGTAGTTGGGACAGGAACATCGGGGAGCTGTTTTTT | CASSWDRNIGELFF